The 17 T cell receptor beta chains below come from one sample, sequenced in a study of regulatory T cells in long-lasting Graves disease. Stated time point: persistent/refractory GD, antithyroid drugs over 5 years with positive TRAb. PBMC-derived RNA was used for the TCR library. Researchers made TCR beta libraries by using iRepertoire HTBI primers and running Arm-PCR on CDR3 regions. Using its own MiXCR run on the multiplex PCR reads, TCRdb lists one record per CDR3 protein. The sample yields roughly 500,000 distinct CDR3 sequences, around a fifth seen once. Specimen: peripheral blood mononuclear cells (PBMCs), collected when the disease was refractory, from a patient treated with antithyroid drugs. These receptors all come from a female donor with Graves disease.

This clonotype appeared a few times. An end of the junction differs from the germline gene, which may be a read error. This rearrangement joins TRBV6-1 to TRBJ2-7; no definite D call. Germline CDR1 reads MNHNS; CDR2 reads SASEGT. This CDR3 is built from 10 residues. CDR3 nucleotide sequence: TGTGCCGGCAGCCCCTACGAGCAGTACTTC. Translating gives CAGSPYEQYF.

This clonotype appeared many times. The genes are TRBV6-5 and TRBJ1-4, with TRBD1 matching 7 bases. Per germline, CDR1 MNHEY and CDR2 SVGAGI. The V gene end was trimmed by 4 bases and the J gene end by 7 bases; junction bases not matched to a gene: 9. This CDR3 comprises 15 residues. The CDR3 region has the DNA TGTGCCAGCAGTTTTACAGGCTCAGGGGGTGAAAAACTGTTTTTT. Translating gives CASSFTGSGGEKLFF.

There are many counts of this clonotype. The J gene is TRBJ1-1, the V gene TRBV28; a possible D gene is TRBD1 (6 bases). From germline, CDR1 is MDHEN and CDR2 SYDVKM. The V end was cut by 1 base, the J end by 6 bases, with 27 bases between. The CDR3 is 19 amino acids. The CDR3 bases are TGTGCCAGCAGTTTATTCATCCTTAAGGACAGCCAATCAGGGTCTGAAGCTTTCTTT. This translates into CASSLFILKDSQSGSEAFF.

J is TRBJ2-3 and V is TRBV9; tentative D call: TRBD2 (6 bases). Germline V gene lookup returns CDR1 SGDLS and CDR2 YYNGEE. The CDR3 has 17 residues. Trimming removed 4 bases at V and 1 base at J, with 19 bases between. CDR3 sequence reads: CASSRWEATTRTDTQYF. For the CDR3, the DNA is TGTGCCAGCAGCCGTTGGGAGGCAACTACCCGCACAGATACGCAGTATTTT.

This clonotype was seen repeatedly, ten times or more. The rearrangement joins TRBV6-1 to TRBJ2-2; D ambiguous. V lost 10 bases and J 0 bases, leaving 9 bases between the germline ends. Germline V gene data show CDR1 as MNHNS and CDR2 as SASEGT. The CDR3 spans 13 residues. In nucleotides, the CDR3 is TGTGCCACCCACCGAGCGAACACCGGGGAGCTGTTTTTT. Residues: CATHRANTGELFF.

The CDR3 DNA follows: TGCGCCAGCAGCTCGGACAGGGATCGCTATGGCTACACCTTC. This encodes CASSSDRDRYGYTF. The V and J genes are TRBV5-1 and TRBJ1-2; TRBD1 matches at 8 bases. This CDR3 comprises 14 residues. After removal of 3 bases from V and 4 bases from J, the junction contained 5 bases not matched to a gene. Per germline, CDR1 SGHRS and CDR2 YFSETQ.

This clonotype was detected many times. The V call is TRBV6-1, the J call TRBJ2-5; TRBD2 agrees at 14 bases. This CDR3 is built from 16 residues. Germline V gene sequence: CDR1 MNHNS, CDR2 SASEGT. Trimming at V came to 6 bases and at J to 5 bases, leaving 8 bases not matched to a gene. CDR3 residues: CASSSGLAGGVETQYF. CDR3 DNA sequence: TGTGCCAGCAGCTCAGGACTAGCGGGAGGTGTTGAGACCCAGTACTTC.

DNA for the CDR3: TGCAGTGCGGGAGGACTAGCAGAAGAGACCCAGTACTTC. Translating it yields CSAGGLAEETQYF. This chain links TRBV20-1 with TRBJ2-5, with 8 nucleotides matching TRBD2. V was clipped by 6 bases and J by 3 bases; unmatched bases: 6. CDR3 length equals 13 residues. The germline gives CDR1 DFQATT, CDR2 SNEGSKA (reference sequence).

The chain has TRBV30 and TRBJ1-2; tentative D call: TRBD1 (6 bases). Germline CDR1 and CDR2: GTSNPN and SVGIG (reference sequence). Trimming left V 3 bases short and J 3 bases short, with 11 bases between. The CDR3 is 13 residues long. This CDR3 reads CAWRGDIHYGYTF. In DNA form, the CDR3 reads TGTGCCTGGAGGGGGGACATACACTATGGCTACACCTTC.

V usage is TRBV4-2 and J usage is TRBJ2-7; 8 positions match TRBD1. The germline V gene encodes CDR1 LGHNA and CDR2 YNFKEQ. V shed 0 bases, J shed 3 bases, and the junction held 4 bases outside the gene matches. The CDR3 covers 15 residues. This CDR3 is CASSQDGDRRYEQYF. CDR3 DNA: TGTGCCAGCAGCCAAGATGGGGACAGGCGCTACGAGCAGTACTTC.

This clonotype was recorded many times. The chain uses TRBV6-2 or TRBV6-3 and TRBJ1-1, with 8 positions matching TRBD1. Trimming cost V 2 bases and J 5 bases; bases outside gene matches: 7. This CDR3 is built from 15 residues. Germline values: CDR1 MNHEY, CDR2 SVGEGT. The CDR3 nucleotides read TGTGCCAGCAGTTACGATGGCAGGGGGCATACTGAAGCTTTCTTT. Protein sequence: CASSYDGRGHTEAFF.

This clonotype was counted ten times or more. The chain combines TRBV27 with TRBJ1-2; D might be TRBD1 (5 bases). The germline V gene encodes CDR1 MNHEY and CDR2 SMNVEV (reference sequence). CDR3 length equals 13 residues. V was clipped by 3 bases and J by 3 bases, with 8 bases between them. The CDR3 is CASSFARDYGYTF. The CDR3 nucleotides are TGTGCCAGCAGTTTCGCCAGGGACTATGGCTACACCTTC.

The gene calls are TRBV20-1 and TRBJ2-2, with 9 nucleotides matching TRBD2. V was clipped by 5 bases and J by 3 bases; unmatched bases: 7. Germline loops: CDR1 DFQATT, CDR2 SNEGSKA (reference sequence). CDR3 size: 15 residues. Here the CDR3 DNA reads TGCAGTGCTCCCGTAGGCGGGAGGGACACCGGGGAGCTGTTTTTT. Translating it yields CSAPVGGRDTGELFF.

At least ten counts were recorded for this clonotype. The gene calls are TRBV6-2 or TRBV6-3 and TRBJ2-7; D is possibly TRBD1 (5 bases). Looked up from germline, CDR1 is MNHEY and CDR2 is SVGEGT. The CDR3 loop spans 16 amino acids. V was pared by 0 bases and J by 3 bases, with 15 bases between. Written as DNA, the CDR3 is TGTGCCAGCAGTTACTCGTGGTATGTCACAGGCTACGAGCAGTACTTC. This sequence encodes CASSYSWYVTGYEQYF.

This clonotype occurred many times. The chain joins TRBV12-3 or TRBV12-4 to TRBJ1-4, with D possibly TRBD1 on 6 matching bases. Trimming removed 5 bases at V and 7 bases at J, with 14 bases between. This CDR3 is 14 amino acids long. The CDR3 DNA reads TGTGCCAGCAGTGGGACAACCAATGGTGAAAAACTGTTTTTT. This gives the protein CASSGTTNGEKLFF.

This clonotype was observed a handful of times. V gene TRBV19 combines with J gene TRBJ1-5, with D perhaps matching TRBD1 (6 bases). The CDR3 is 18 residues long. V gave up 4 bases and J gave up 6 bases, with 25 bases separating them. Per the germline V gene, CDR1 is LNHDA and CDR2 is SQIVND (reference sequence). CDR3 region: CASSTAGGGLGGIQPQHF. The DNA of the CDR3 is TGTGCCAGTAGTACGGCCGGAGGGGGTCTAGGTGGTATTCAGCCCCAGCATTTT.

As to this clonotype: The CDR3 ends on some other residue instead of the conserved phenylalanine or tryptophan, so this is likely a read error. V usage is TRBV20-1 and J usage is TRBJ1-6; TRBD1 matches at 7 bases. This CDR3 spans 14 amino acids. Germline trimming cut 4 bases from V and 9 bases from J; bases unmatched to any gene: 9. From germline, CDR1 is DFQATT and CDR2 SNEGSKA (reference sequence). The CDR3 region has the DNA TGCAGTGCTAAAACCGGGACAGATATTTCACCCCTCCACCTT. Translating gives CSAKTGTDISPLHL.